Given below is one TCR beta chain in context. The antigen is unknown. This sample was taken from a study of OX40 agonist ivuxolimab in advanced cancers. Study observations and caveats: The expanded peripheral T cells' antigen specificity was not determined.

The table came from immunoSEQ multiplex PCR; TCRdb's copy has only in-frame clones and leaves some out. Among around 51,000 clones listed, 85% to 90% were seen once. Trimming removed 3 bases from V and 2 bases from J, with 7 bases in between. CDR1 and CDR2 from the germline V gene are MDHEN and SYDVKM. There are 13 residues in the CDR3. V and J are TRBV28 and TRBJ1-2; D is undetermined. The specimen was CD4+ or CD8+ T cells sorted from blood, collected in a trial of the OX40 agonist ivuxolimab. The TCR originated in an adult with an advanced solid tumor such as melanoma, head and neck, liver or kidney cancer. This chain's CDR3 is CASSFSTNYGYTF. The CDR3 nucleotides are TGTGCCAGCAGTTTCTCCACAAACTATGGCTACACCTTC.